The 31 T cell receptor beta chains given below trace back to one sample, sequenced in a study of T cell clonality in common variable immunodeficiency. The study's findings and limits: Fewer deletions and N-nucleotide insertions were reportedly seen in common variable immunodeficiency TCR beta sequences.

These receptors are not linked to any known antigen. The repertoire was sequenced with immunoSEQ multiplex PCR; TCRdb's copy has only in-frame clones and lacks some. The specimen gives around 15,000 clones without singletons; the ten biggest hold 11% to 15%. Sequencing was done on a sample of peripheral blood mononuclear cells. Source of these receptors: a human donor with common variable immunodeficiency.

The table lists this clone with a few counts. The read halts 3 residues ahead of the CDR3 end, with the missing end drawn from the germline J gene. The V and J genes are TRBV19 and TRBJ2-2, with D unresolved. The CDR3 loop spans 14 amino acids. Trimming took off 5 bases at V and 0 bases at J, with 7 bases between the two ends. CDR1 is LNHDA and CDR2 is SQIVND in the germline V gene (reference sequence). CDR3 bases read: TGTGCCAGTAGTTTACAAGCGAACACCGGGGAG. It yields the protein CASSLQANTGE. The whole CDR3 sequence reads CASSLQANTGELFF.

In this sample, this clone turned up a few times. Read coverage stops 3 residues before the CDR3 terminus; the germline J gene supplies the remainder. This sequence joins TRBV30 and TRBJ2-2; maybe TRBD1 (5 bases). Trimming shortened V by 3 bases and J by 7 bases, and 12 bases separated the two germline ends. Germline V CDR1 and CDR2: GTSNPN, SVGIG (reference sequence). This CDR3 has 13 amino acids. CDR3 bases read: TGTGCCTGGAGCAGGCAGGGTGTCGGGGAG. This gives the protein CAWSRQGVGE. The entire CDR3 sequence reads CAWSRQGVGELFF.

This clone was counted only a few times. The observed sequence ends 3 residues before the CDR3 terminus, with the missing tail filled in from the germline J gene. The chain combines TRBV19 with TRBJ2-1; 7 bases agree with TRBD2. CDR1 is LNHDA and CDR2 is SQIVND in the germline V gene (reference sequence). This CDR3 is 13 amino acids long. With V trimmed by 10 bases and J by 0 bases, 3 bases remained unmatched. CDR3 sequence reads: CATSGGSYNEQFF. The DNA read from the CDR3 is TGTGCCACCTCGGGGGGCTCCTACAATGAG.

This clone was recorded a few times. The read ends 3 residues shy of where the CDR3 ends; the end is completed using the germline J gene. The rearrangement links TRBV7-2 to TRBJ2-7, with 7 bases fitting TRBD1. The CDR3 is made up of 14 amino acids. Germline trimming cut 4 bases from V and 2 bases from J; bases unmatched to any gene: 5. CDR1 and CDR2 from the germline V gene are SGHTA and FQGNSA. The CDR3 sequence is CASSSRGTAYEQYF. The DNA read from the CDR3 is TGTGCCAGCAGCTCGCGTGGGACAGCCTACGAG.

Of note for this clone: The observed sequence ends 3 residues before the CDR3 terminus, with the missing tail filled in from the germline J gene. V is TRBV13 and J is TRBJ2-1; 7 nucleotides align to TRBD2. CDR3 length: 16 amino acids. Germline CDR1 reads PRHDT; CDR2 reads FYEKMQ (reference sequence). J was trimmed by 8 bases and V by 6 bases; bases with no gene match: 16. This chain's CDR3 is CASSPTRDYDFYEQFF. The sequenced CDR3 bases are TGTGCCAGCAGTCCAACCCGGGACTACGACTTTTATGAG. Complete variable domain (other parts from reference TRBV13 and TRBJ2-1): AAGVIQSPRHLIKEKRETATLKCYPIPRHDTVYWYQQGPGQDPQFLISFYEKMQSDKGSIPDRFSAQQFSDYHSELNMSSLELGDSALYFCASSPTRDYDFYEQFFGPGTRLTVL.

This clone was recorded a few times. Read coverage stops 3 residues before the CDR3 terminus; the germline J gene supplies the remainder. The chain carries TRBV2 and TRBJ2-1; 8 nucleotides align to TRBD1. V gave up 5 bases and J gave up 6 bases; unmatched junction bases: 9. Per germline, CDR1 SNHLY and CDR2 FYNNEI. The length of the CDR3 is 15 residues. The CDR3 loop is CASSLQGGKVNEQFF. The CDR3 DNA, read in part, is TGTGCCAGCAGTTTACAGGGGGGAAAGGTCAATGAG.

This clone was seen at least ten times. Read sequence stops 3 residues before the CDR3 end, and the germline J gene provides the missing end. The J gene is TRBJ2-7, the V gene TRBV7-9, with 7 positions matching TRBD1. Looked up from germline, CDR1 is SEHNR and CDR2 is FQNEAQ (reference sequence). Trimming at V came to 5 bases and at J to 1 base, leaving 5 bases not matched to a gene. The CDR3 runs 14 residues. The covered CDR3 bases are TGTGCCAGCAGCCCCAACAGGGGATCCTACGAG. This gives the protein CASSPNRGSYE. The complete CDR3 sequence is CASSPNRGSYEQYF.

A remark on this clone: The missing CDR3 end, 3 residues past where the read stops, is filled in from the germline J gene. This chain links TRBV2 with TRBJ2-4, with 9 positions matching TRBD2. This CDR3 is built from 12 residues. Germline loops: CDR1 SNHLY, CDR2 FYNNEI. With V trimmed by 7 bases and J by 5 bases, 0 bases remained unmatched. The CDR3: CASTSGENIQYF. CDR3 DNA (partial): TGTGCCAGCACTAGCGGGGAAAACATT. Looking up the rest from reference TRBV2 and TRBJ2-4 gives the full variable domain: EPEVTQTPSHQVTQMGQEVILRCVPISNHLYFYWYRQILGQKVEFLVSFYNNEISEKSEIFDDQFSVERPDGSNFTLKIRSTKLEDSAMYFCASTSGENIQYFGAGTRLSVL.

This clone was detected ten times or more. The read is 3 residues too short to cover the CDR3 end, so that end is filled in from the germline J gene. This chain links TRBV19 with TRBJ1-2; 7 bases match TRBD1. The CDR3 runs 14 residues. V was clipped by 6 bases and J by 5 bases; unmatched bases: 9. CDR1 and CDR2 (germline): LNHDA, SQIVND (reference sequence). This chain's CDR3 is CASRETGLGYGYTF. The CDR3 bases that were read are TGTGCCAGTAGAGAGACAGGGCTTGGATATGGC.

This clone was counted ten times or more. The read halts 3 residues ahead of the CDR3 end, with the missing end drawn from the germline J gene. This sequence joins TRBV5-4 and TRBJ1-3; D unresolved. V was shortened by 4 bases and J by 2 bases, with 13 bases between the two germline ends. The germline gives CDR1 SGHNT, CDR2 YYREEE (reference sequence). This CDR3 has 15 residues. CDR3 DNA (partial): TGTGCCAGCAGCCGTCTACCCGTGCCTGGAAACACC. Protein sequence: CASSRLPVPGNT. The whole CDR3 sequence reads CASSRLPVPGNTIYF.

This clone has more than one count but fewer than ten. The missing CDR3 end, 3 residues past where the read stops, is filled in from the germline J gene. V is TRBV19 and J is TRBJ2-3; 8 bases fit TRBD2. The trim removed 7 bases at V and 1 base at J, leaving 4 bases unmatched. In germline, CDR1 is LNHDA, CDR2 SQIVND (reference sequence). This CDR3 is 14 amino acids long. CDR3 DNA (partial): TGTGCCAGTAAGGACGGGGGGGGCACAGATACG. It translates to CASKDGGGTDT. The full CDR3 reads CASKDGGGTDTQYF.

This clone was found a few times. Incomplete CDR3 DNA: TGCAGTGCTCTTACAGGGGTACAGACC. It is translated as CSALTGVQT. The whole CDR3 region reads CSALTGVQTQYF. The V and J genes are TRBV20-1 and TRBJ2-5; the match to TRBD1 covers 7 bases. From the germline J gene comes the end of the CDR3, since the read stops 3 residues before it. This CDR3 contains 12 residues. V shed 5 bases and J 6 bases; nucleotides not matched to a gene: 6. Germline lookup yields CDR1 DFQATT and CDR2 SNEGSKA (reference sequence).

This clone was counted between two and nine times. The read gets to within 3 residues of the CDR3 end, and the germline J gene fills in the rest. The chain has TRBV6-2 or TRBV6-3 and TRBJ2-1, with 11 bases fitting TRBD2. With 5 bases clipped from V and 9 bases from J, the junction kept 9 bases outside the gene matches. Germline V gives CDR1 MNHEY, CDR2 SVGEGT. The CDR3 spans 15 residues. Here the CDR3 reads CASSPSGGTRGEQFF. The CDR3 DNA, read in part, is TGTGCCAGCAGTCCTAGCGGGGGGACTAGGGGTGAG.

In its sample, this clone was seen a few times. The read ends 3 residues early relative to the CDR3; the germline J gene fills the gap. The V and J genes are TRBV19 and TRBJ2-5, with 7 bases aligning to TRBD2. Germline CDR1 reads LNHDA; CDR2 reads SQIVND (reference sequence). This CDR3 is built from 14 residues. Trimming at V came to 5 bases and at J to 3 bases, leaving 6 bases not matched to a gene. CDR3 sequence: CASSFRGGEETQYF. Partial CDR3 DNA: TGTGCCAGTAGTTTCCGCGGGGGAGAAGAGACC.

This clone showed up just a few times. The sequence runs out 3 residues before the end of the CDR3; the remainder is reconstructed from the germline J gene. J is TRBJ2-6 and V is TRBV19, with D unresolved. In germline, CDR1 is LNHDA, CDR2 SQIVND (reference sequence). The CDR3 runs 15 residues. V lost 2 bases to trimming and J lost 4 bases, with 9 bases between them. Here the CDR3 reads CASSISAWGANVLTF. CDR3 DNA, as far as it was read: TGTGCCAGTAGTATAAGTGCGTGGGGGGCCAACGTC.

This clone turned up a few times. The read is 3 residues too short to cover the CDR3 end, so that end is filled in from the germline J gene. The chain uses TRBV30 and TRBJ1-1, with no clear D. V shed 0 bases and J shed 3 bases, with 14 bases lying between them. Germline V gene sequence: CDR1 GTSNPN, CDR2 SVGIG (reference sequence). The CDR3 spans 15 residues. The sequenced CDR3 bases are TGTGCCTGGAGTGTACAGAGAAGTTTGGACACTGAA. As protein: CAWSVQRSLDTE. The full CDR3 reads CAWSVQRSLDTEAFF.

With respect to this clone: The CDR3 goes on 3 residues after the read ends, and that part is filled in from the germline J gene. This sequence joins TRBV19 and TRBJ1-6, with a weak D call TRBD1 (5 bases). Germline CDR1 LNHDA, CDR2 SQIVND (reference sequence). V lost 0 bases to trimming and J lost 4 bases, with 10 bases between them. The CDR3 consists of 16 residues. CDR3 DNA (partial): TGTGCCAGTAGTATAGATGGACAATTGTATAATTCACCC. This codes for CASSIDGQLYNSP. The whole CDR3 sequence is CASSIDGQLYNSPLHF.

This clone was seen repeatedly, ten times or more. The read terminates 3 residues before the CDR3 end, so the remaining end is supplied by the germline J gene. The chain recombines TRBV2 with TRBJ2-7; 7 bases line up with TRBD2. With 8 bases clipped from V and 4 bases from J, the junction kept 5 bases outside the gene matches. Germline V gene sequence: CDR1 SNHLY, CDR2 FYNNEI. The CDR3 length is 12 residues. The covered CDR3 bases are TGTGCCAGCTCTCGGGGGGATTACGAG. Translation: CASSRGDYE. The CDR3, in full, reads CASSRGDYEQYF.

This clone was recorded a few times. CDR3 in amino acids: CASSFDTLETQYF. The CDR3 DNA, read in part, is TGTGCCAGCAGTTTCGACACCTTGGAGACC. The chain uses TRBV2 and TRBJ2-5; no definite D call. Read data end 3 residues before the CDR3 end; the end is taken from the germline J gene. Germline V gives CDR1 SNHLY, CDR2 FYNNEI. V lost 5 bases, J lost 5 bases, and 12 bases lay in between. This CDR3 contains 13 residues. Full variable domain (missing parts from reference TRBV2 and TRBJ2-5): EPEVTQTPSHQVTQMGQEVILRCVPISNHLYFYWYRQILGQKVEFLVSFYNNEISEKSEIFDDQFSVERPDGSNFTLKIRSTKLEDSAMYFCASSFDTLETQYFGPGTRLLVL.

This clone was seen ten or more times. Partial CDR3 DNA: TGTGCCTGGGCCGGGACAGCGAACACCGGGGAG. It is translated as CAWAGTANTGE. The full CDR3 protein is CAWAGTANTGELFF. The rearrangement links TRBV30 to TRBJ2-2, with 7 bases that match TRBD1. The missing CDR3 end, 3 residues past where the read stops, is filled in from the germline J gene. Germline trimming cut 5 bases from V and 0 bases from J; bases unmatched to any gene: 3. Germline loops: CDR1 GTSNPN, CDR2 SVGIG (reference sequence). CDR3 length: 14 residues.

This clone showed up just a few times. The CDR3 end falls 3 residues outside the read, so it is completed with the germline J gene. The chain combines TRBV2 with TRBJ2-5, with D tentatively TRBD1 (6 bases). Between the trimmed V and J ends, which lost 6 bases and 5 bases, there was a span of 13 bases. The CDR3 spans 13 residues. Germline V gene data show CDR1 as SNHLY and CDR2 as FYNNEI. CDR3 DNA (partial): TGTGCCAGCAGGGGGAACAGGGAGGAGACC. It is translated as CASRGNREET. The complete CDR3 sequence is CASRGNREETQYF.

The CDR3 is CASSPRSSGAEGETQYF. The CDR3 bases that were read are TGTGCCAGCTCACCACGGAGTAGCGGGGCCGAGGGGGAGACC. The V call is TRBV18, the J call TRBJ2-5; 8 nucleotides match TRBD2. Sequencing ends 3 residues short of the CDR3 end; the germline J gene provides the rest. CDR1 is KGHSH and CDR2 is LQKENI in the germline V gene. The CDR3 sequence is 17 residues long. The V and J ends lost 1 base and 5 bases, in that order; junction bases with no gene match: 12.

In its sample, this clone was seen a few times. The missing CDR3 end, 3 residues past where the read stops, is filled in from the germline J gene. This chain joins TRBV7-9 and TRBJ2-7, with a weak D call TRBD1 (5 bases). There are 14 residues in the CDR3. CDR1 is SEHNR, CDR2 FQNEAQ, per germline (reference sequence). The germline V and J ends were trimmed by 3 bases and 4 bases, with 13 bases remaining between them. The part of the CDR3 DNA that was read is TGTGCCAGCAGCTTGCCGCAGACAGTTTACGAG. This encodes CASSLPQTVYE. The whole CDR3 region reads CASSLPQTVYEQYF. The whole variable domain, remainder taken from reference TRBV7-9 and TRBJ2-7, is DTGVSQNPRHKITKRGQNVTFRCDPISEHNRLYWYRQTLGQGPEFLTYFQNEAQLEKSRLLSDRFSAERPKGSFSTLEIQRTEQGDSAMYLCASSLPQTVYEQYFGPGTRLTVT.

In regard to this clone: The read ends 3 residues early relative to the CDR3; the germline J gene fills the gap. The chain links TRBV2 to TRBJ2-5; D not resolved. The germline CDR1 and CDR2 sequences are SNHLY and FYNNEI. V was shortened by 6 bases and J by 2 bases, with 19 bases between the two germline ends. This CDR3 is 16 amino acids long. This chain's CDR3 is CASSRMTAASQETQYF. The DNA read from the CDR3 is TGTGCCAGCAGCCGAATGACTGCAGCCTCTCAAGAGACC.

This clone came up a few times. CDR3 amino acids: CASSPESSVEKLFF. Incomplete CDR3 DNA: TGTGCCAGCTCCCCCGAGTCGTCGGTAGAAAAA. This rearrangement joins TRBV19 to TRBJ1-4; D gene ambiguous. The read stops 3 residues short of the end of the CDR3; the missing end is completed from the germline J gene. Per the germline V gene, CDR1 is LNHDA and CDR2 is SQIVND (reference sequence). V was pared by 9 bases and J by 8 bases, with 19 bases between. This CDR3 region has 14 residues.

This clone came up many times. The read stops 3 residues short of the end of the CDR3; the missing end is completed from the germline J gene. This rearrangement joins TRBV12-3 or TRBV12-4 to TRBJ2-5; D might be TRBD1 (6 bases). Trimming pared 8 bases from V and 2 bases from J, leaving 12 bases between. The CDR3 sequence is 13 residues long. The covered CDR3 bases are TGTGCCAGCTGGGGGCAAAAACAAGAGACC. It encodes CASWGQKQET. The entire CDR3 reads CASWGQKQETQYF.

This clone showed up many times. The CDR3 end is not reached by the read, which stops 3 residues before it; the germline J gene fills it in. The chain joins TRBV5-4 to TRBJ1-2; D is uncertain. V gave up 3 bases and J gave up 2 bases, with 11 bases separating them. The germline gives CDR1 SGHNT, CDR2 YYREEE (reference sequence). The CDR3 runs 14 residues. The covered CDR3 bases are TGTGCCAGCAGCTCACACATCCTCAACTATGGC. Residues: CASSSHILNYG. The entire CDR3 protein reads CASSSHILNYGYTF.

A word on this clone: The CDR3 end lies 3 residues beyond the end of the read and is filled in from the germline J gene. This rearrangement joins TRBV7-7 to TRBJ2-3; 7 bases fit TRBD2. The CDR3 is 15 residues long. Germline V gene lookup returns CDR1 SSHAT and CDR2 FNYEAQ (reference sequence). The junction had 8 bases not matched to a gene; V was cut back by 5 bases and J by 3 bases. The covered CDR3 bases are TGTGCCAGCAGCCCAAGCGGGGTCGGTACAGATACG. Its translation is CASSPSGVGTDT. In full, the CDR3 is CASSPSGVGTDTQYF.

Regarding this clone: The read ends 3 residues before the CDR3 terminus; that terminus is restored from the germline J gene. The V and J genes are TRBV7-9 and TRBJ2-7, with D possibly being TRBD1 (5 bases). Per germline, CDR1 SEHNR and CDR2 FQNEAQ (reference sequence). The CDR3 is 14 amino acids. V was pared by 0 bases and J by 2 bases, with 8 bases between. CDR3 DNA (partial): TGTGCCAGCAGCTTAGCGGACATTACCTACGAG. It is translated as CASSLADITYE. The full CDR3 is CASSLADITYEQYF.

In its sample, this clone was seen a few times. The read terminates 3 residues before the CDR3 end, so the remaining end is supplied by the germline J gene. V gene TRBV7-9 combines with J gene TRBJ1-2; D gene unclear. The CDR3 loop spans 14 amino acids. From germline, CDR1 is SEHNR and CDR2 FQNEAQ (reference sequence). Trimming cost V 1 base and J 4 bases, with 10 bases left between them. The CDR3 DNA, read in part, is TGTGCCAGCAGCTTAGATTTGGACTCCTATGGC. It translates to CASSLDLDSYG. The full CDR3 protein is CASSLDLDSYGYTF.

There are a few counts of this clone. The read finishes 3 residues shy of the CDR3 end, and the germline J gene is used to complete it. This chain connects TRBV19 to TRBJ2-7, with 7 positions matching TRBD1. There are 15 residues in the CDR3. Trimming took 4 bases from V and 3 from J; bases not matched to a gene: 9. CDR1 LNHDA and CDR2 SQIVND come from the germline V gene (reference sequence). The DNA read from the CDR3 is TGTGCCAGTAGTACCCCCGGGACAGCAGTCTACGAG. This codes for CASSTPGTAVYE. The entire CDR3 reads CASSTPGTAVYEQYF.